Following are 18 T cell receptor beta chains from one sample sequenced in a study of metastatic and nonmetastatic thyroid tumors. TCRdb re-called clones via MiXCR from the PCR reads. The sample has 30,000 to 35,000 clones; about 29% are singletons. There were no patients who had received any treatment before thyroid surgery. Material for sequencing was blood. These receptors originate from a female donor with papillary thyroid cancer or a benign thyroid nodule (not recorded which). Some clones in this sample may be carry-over from other donors' samples.

The table lists this clone with many counts. This chain uses TRBV6-2 or TRBV6-3 with TRBJ1-2, with D perhaps TRBD1 (5 bases). Germline-derived CDR1 and CDR2 are MNHEY and SVGEGT. V was cut by 8 bases and J by 5 bases, with 18 bases left in between. The CDR3 totals 14 residues. The CDR3 sequence: CASGRDVSGYGYTF. CDR3 sequence (DNA): TGTGCCAGCGGTCGTGACGTCTCAGGGTATGGCTACACCTTC.

This clone was picked up many times. The rearrangement joins TRBV19 to TRBJ1-1; no firm D call. The germline V gene has CDR1 LNHDA and CDR2 SQIVND (reference sequence). V gave up 7 bases and J gave up 4 bases, with 13 bases separating them. CDR3 size: 13 residues. This CDR3 is CASMYGLGTEAFF. The CDR3 region has the DNA TGTGCCAGTATGTATGGGTTGGGCACTGAAGCTTTCTTT. Filled out from reference TRBV19 and TRBJ1-1, the complete variable domain reads DGGITQSPKYLFRKEGQNVTLSCEQNLNHDAMYWYRQDPGQGLRLIYYSQIVNDFQKGDIAEGYSVSREKKESFPLTVTSAQKNPTAFYLCASMYGLGTEAFFGQGTRLTVV.

In its sample, this clone ranks as medium-sized. The rearrangement joins TRBV20-1 to TRBJ2-7, with D unclear. The CDR3 totals 12 residues. Looked up from germline, CDR1 is DFQATT and CDR2 is SNEGSKA (reference sequence). The V gene lost 7 bases and the J gene lost 3 bases, with 13 bases spanning the gap. CDR3: CSGTSPHYEQYF. The CDR3 nucleotides are TGCAGTGGTACATCCCCCCACTACGAGCAGTACTTC.

At least ten counts were recorded for this clone. The rearrangement joins TRBV20-1 to TRBJ2-5; D not resolved. V was cut by 4 bases and J by 2 bases, with 11 bases left in between. CDR1 and CDR2 from the germline V gene are DFQATT and SNEGSKA (reference sequence). The CDR3 totals 13 residues. The CDR3 DNA is TGCAGTGCTAAGTCGTCGGATCAAGAGACCCAGTACTTC. Its translation is CSAKSSDQETQYF.

This chain uses TRBV20-1 with TRBJ1-1; possible D gene TRBD1, 5 bases. The germline CDR1 and CDR2 sequences are DFQATT and SNEGSKA (reference sequence). The V gene lost 5 bases and the J gene lost 1 base, with 11 bases spanning the gap. CDR3 length: 13 amino acids. For the CDR3, the DNA is TGCAGTGCTCCCGGGACTTCGAACACTGAAGCTTTCTTT. The encoded protein is CSAPGTSNTEAFF.

Only one count was recorded for this clone. The chain has TRBV7-8 and TRBJ1-6; D is uncertain. Germline lookup yields CDR1 SGHVS and CDR2 FQNEAQ. Trimming stripped 1 base from V and 9 bases from J, with 16 bases between. This CDR3 is 16 amino acids long. In DNA form, the CDR3 reads TGTGCCAGCAGCTTAGGCGGCAGTAGGAGTAGTTCACCCCTCCACTTT. It yields the protein CASSLGGSRSSSPLHF.

For this clone: Given a much more abundant clone one base away, this may be a read error. This rearrangement joins TRBV6-5 to TRBJ1-2, with a weak D call TRBD1 (6 bases). The CDR3 loop spans 15 amino acids. V lost 0 bases and J 2 bases, leaving 10 bases between the germline ends. CDR1 and CDR2 (germline): MNHEY, SVGAGI. The CDR3 region is CASSYSGTSNYGYTF. The CDR3 nucleotides read TGTGCCAGCAGTTACTCCGGGACATCCAACTATGGCTACACCTTC.

This clone was seen repeatedly, ten times or more. V gene TRBV10-3 combines with J gene TRBJ2-7, with 14 bases fitting TRBD2. Unmatched junction bases numbered 6, after V lost 6 bases and J lost 5 bases. The CDR3 is 15 residues long. Germline CDR1 and CDR2: ENHRY and SYGVKD. The CDR3 DNA is TGTGCCATCAGCCTGACTAGCGGGGGGGTCCACGAGCAGTACTTC. Protein product: CAISLTSGGVHEQYF.

This clone appeared many times. The chain combines TRBV6-4 with TRBJ1-6, with D hard to call. The CDR3 consists of 13 residues. V lost 2 bases to trimming and J lost 6 bases, with 5 bases between them. Germline loops: CDR1 MRHNA, CDR2 SNTAGT. CDR3 sequence reads: CASSDRVNSPLHF. The CDR3 region has the DNA TGTGCCAGCAGTGACAGGGTTAATTCACCCCTCCACTTT.

This clone was detected only once. One end of the junction does not line up with germline, which may come from a read error. The chain recombines TRBV6-5 with TRBJ2-3; D is possibly TRBD2 (5 bases). This CDR3 is 13 amino acids long. Germline lookup yields CDR1 MNHEY and CDR2 SVGAGI. The CDR3 reads CASIYSSRGTQYF. In nucleotides, the CDR3 is TGTGCCAGCATTTACTCTTCGCGAGGGACGCAGTATTTT.

V gene TRBV6-2 or TRBV6-3 combines with J gene TRBJ1-2, with 7 bases aligning to TRBD1. Germline V gene sequence: CDR1 MNHEY, CDR2 SVGEGT. The length of the CDR3 is 14 residues. V lost 10 bases and J lost 8; bases outside the gene matches: 16. DNA for the CDR3: TGTGCCACCGAAGGAACGGACAGGCGAGAGGGCTACACCTTC. It codes for CATEGTDRREGYTF.

This clone was picked up a small number of times. The chain is built from TRBV6-1 and TRBJ2-7; possibly TRBD2 for D (7 bases). V lost 6 bases to trimming and J lost 1 base, with 16 bases between them. Germline V CDR1 and CDR2: MNHNS, SASEGT. This CDR3 is 15 amino acids long. The CDR3, as DNA: TGTGCCAGCAGGTATCTAAAGGGGGGGTCCTACGAGCAGTACTTC. Amino acids: CASRYLKGGSYEQYF.

This clone has only a few counts. This rearrangement joins TRBV12-3 or TRBV12-4 to TRBJ2-7, with D unresolved. V shed 7 bases and J shed 3 bases, with 10 bases lying between them. This CDR3 comprises 12 residues. The CDR3 sequence: CASIFVVYEQYF. The CDR3 DNA is TGTGCCAGCATTTTTGTGGTCTACGAGCAGTACTTC.

There are a few counts of this clone. The V and J genes are TRBV6-1 and TRBJ2-7; D is ambiguous. V was shortened by 10 bases and J by 3 bases, with 16 bases between the two germline ends. Germline V lookup: CDR1 MNHNS, CDR2 SASEGT. This CDR3 region has 13 residues. The CDR3 protein is CATNGERVYEQYF. CDR3 nucleotide sequence: TGTGCCACCAACGGAGAAAGAGTCTACGAGCAGTACTTC.

This clone was observed a few times. V and J are TRBV6-2 or TRBV6-3 and TRBJ2-3; no clear D. This CDR3 spans 17 amino acids. Between the trimmed V and J ends, which lost 0 bases and 1 base, there was a span of 14 bases. Per the germline V gene, CDR1 is MNHEY and CDR2 is SVGEGT. CDR3 sequence: CASSYSQSHTRTDTQYF. The CDR3 DNA is TGTGCCAGCAGTTACTCGCAGTCCCACACTCGCACAGATACGCAGTATTTT.

The table lists this clone with many counts. The rearrangement uses TRBV12-3 or TRBV12-4 and TRBJ2-2; 9 bases match TRBD1. The CDR3 contains 14 residues. The V and J ends lost 6 bases and 6 bases, in that order; junction bases with no gene match: 5. DNA for the CDR3: TGTGCCAGCAGAAACAGGGGGCCCCCCGGGGAGCTGTTTTTT. Translation gives CASRNRGPPGELFF.

This clone was counted many times. The CDR3 spells CASSLAQKPQHF. For the CDR3, the DNA is TGTGCCAGCAGTTTGGCCCAAAAACCCCAGCATTTT. The chain couples TRBV12-3 or TRBV12-4 to TRBJ1-5; D is uncertain. V dropped 3 bases and J dropped 10 bases, with 10 bases sitting between them. CDR3 length: 12 amino acids.

The chain joins TRBV20-1 to TRBJ2-2; TRBD1 or TRBD2 may be the D gene (6 bases each). The CDR3 consists of 13 residues. Germline CDR1 reads DFQATT; CDR2 reads SNEGSKA (reference sequence). Trimming took off 2 bases at V and 7 bases at J, with 11 bases between the two ends. Written as DNA, the CDR3 is TGCAGTGCTAGAAGGGGGGCTAGCGGGGAGCTGTTTTTT. Protein sequence: CSARRGASGELFF.